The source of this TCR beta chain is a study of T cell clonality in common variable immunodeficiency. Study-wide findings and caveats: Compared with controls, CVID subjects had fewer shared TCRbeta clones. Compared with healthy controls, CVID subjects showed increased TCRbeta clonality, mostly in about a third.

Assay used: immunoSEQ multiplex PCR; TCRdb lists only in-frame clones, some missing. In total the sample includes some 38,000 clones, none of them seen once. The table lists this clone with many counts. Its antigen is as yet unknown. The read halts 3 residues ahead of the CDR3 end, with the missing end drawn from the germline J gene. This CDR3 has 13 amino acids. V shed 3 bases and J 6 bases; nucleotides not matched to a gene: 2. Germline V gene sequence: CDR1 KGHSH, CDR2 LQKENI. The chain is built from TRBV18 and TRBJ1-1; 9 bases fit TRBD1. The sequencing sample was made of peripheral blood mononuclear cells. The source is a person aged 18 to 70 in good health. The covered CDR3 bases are TGTGCCAGCTCACCGGGACAGGGATCTGAA. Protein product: CASSPGQGSE. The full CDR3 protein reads CASSPGQGSEAFF.